The clone carrying this T cell receptor (beta chain) has more than one count but fewer than ten. What it binds is not known. This specimen comes from a study of CD8+ T cells in alopecia areata. Turning to the study itself: Severity scoring for treated patients was based on the percentage of affected scalp area.

Treatment specified: oral pan-JAK inhibitor, 5-10 mg twice daily. As part of sample collection, lesional scalp punch biopsies and peripheral blood were taken from alopecia areata patients. As the sequencing template, cDNA was produced by extracting RNA and reverse transcribing it. The repertoire was sequenced with immunoSEQ multiplex PCR; TCRdb's copy has only in-frame clones and lacks some. The sample contains fewer than 150,000 clones, 50% to 75% of which appear only once. Study results and limitations: A great number of expanded lesional clones endured in scalp and blood during tofacitinib. Scalp repertoires also include resident alphabeta T cells from normal skin.

Sequencing used CD8+ T cells sorted from blood, obtained at week 4, from a patient treated with tofacitinib. The origin of this receptor is a human donor with alopecia areata.

In DNA form, the CDR3 reads TGTGCCTGGAGTAGTACAGGGAACAATGAGCAGTTCTTC. Amino acid sequence: CAWSSTGNNEQFF. The chain couples TRBV30 to TRBJ2-1, with a tentative D call TRBD1 (6 bases). Germline-derived CDR1 and CDR2 are GTSNPN and SVGIG (reference sequence). The CDR3 has 13 amino acids. With 2 bases removed from V and 5 bases from J, the gap between germline ends came to 10 bases.